Listed here is a single T cell receptor beta chain. A second about 6 to 12 cycle PCR used barcoded and J-beta primers. TCRdb re-called the 5' RACE reads with MiXCR, one entry per CDR3 protein. The data show hundreds of thousands of distinct CDR3 sequences, roughly 49% seen once. V lost 0 bases, J lost 2 bases, and 2 bases lay in between. Per the germline V gene, CDR1 is LGHNA and CDR2 is YNFKEQ. The CDR3 has 14 residues. The record originates from a study of blood T cells in healthy people across ages. This rearrangement joins TRBV4-2 to TRBJ2-6; D remains unclear. Sequenced sample: blood. The sequence was collected from a woman aged 55-69 years in good health. Here the CDR3 reads CASSQDTGANVLTF. As DNA, the CDR3 is TGTGCCAGCAGCCAAGATACTGGGGCCAACGTCCTGACTTTC.